These 31 T cell receptor beta chains came from one sample sequenced in a study of control samples from healthy donors and cancer patients. The protocol was immunoSEQ multiplex PCR, while the TCRdb copy is restricted to in-frame clones and leaves out a portion. The sample has about 120,000 clones; around 90% are singletons. Sequencing input: blood. These receptor sequences come from a man over 45 in good health.

This clone was seen more than once but under ten times. The chain employs TRBV11-2 and TRBJ1-1, with no clear D. Germline lookup yields CDR1 SGHAT and CDR2 FQNNGV. The V and J ends lost 4 bases and 1 base respectively, with 13 bases between them. The CDR3 covers 15 residues. The CDR3, as DNA: TGTGCCAGCAGCTCCCTAAGAGCAGGGAACACTGAAGCTTTCTTT. Protein product: CASSSLRAGNTEAFF.

The V and J genes are TRBV11-2 and TRBJ2-2; 11 positions agree with TRBD2. CDR1 and CDR2 from the germline V gene are SGHAT and FQNNGV. The CDR3 has 15 residues. Trimming removed 6 bases from V and 6 bases from J; junction bases left unmatched: 6. The CDR3 DNA follows: TGTGCCAGCAGTCTAGCGGGGGGTCAGGCCGGGGAGCTGTTTTTT. Protein product: CASSLAGGQAGELFF.

The rearrangement joins TRBV12-2 to TRBJ1-1; the DNA was not used to check the table's D call, TRBD1. TRBV12-2 constitutes a pseudogene. The CDR3 is made up of 17 amino acids. The CDR3 spells CASRFHYHRECGTEAFF. CDR3 bases: TGTGCAAGTCGCTTCCACTATCACAGGGAATGTGGGACTGAAGCTTTCTTT.

The chain recombines TRBV10-3 with TRBJ1-5; D might be TRBD1 (5 bases). CDR1 ENHRY and CDR2 SYGVKD come from the germline V gene. With 3 bases removed from V and 0 bases from J, the gap between germline ends came to 9 bases. The length of the CDR3 is 15 residues. For the CDR3, the DNA is TGTGCCATCAGTGAAGGGACCTATAGCAATCAGCCCCAGCATTTT. Translated: CAISEGTYSNQPQHF.

The gene calls are TRBV19 and TRBJ1-1; no clear D gene. Trimming pared 2 bases from V and 3 bases from J, leaving 13 bases between. Germline assignment: CDR1 LNHDA and CDR2 SQIVND (reference sequence). This CDR3 is 15 amino acids long. DNA for the CDR3: TGTGCCAGTAGTATACCCGGTTCCTCATACACTGAAGCTTTCTTT. Its translation: CASSIPGSSYTEAFF. The variable domain in full, completed from reference TRBV19 and TRBJ1-1, reads DGGITQSPKYLFRKEGQNVTLSCEQNLNHDAMYWYRQDPGQGLRLIYYSQIVNDFQKGDIAEGYSVSREKKESFPLTVTSAQKNPTAFYLCASSIPGSSYTEAFFGQGTRLTVV.

CDR3 region: CASSREGGRSNQPQHF. Written as DNA, the CDR3 is TGTGCCAGCAGCCGAGAAGGAGGGAGAAGCAATCAGCCCCAGCATTTT. The chain has TRBV9 and TRBJ1-5; D call uncertain. Germline values: CDR1 SGDLS, CDR2 YYNGEE. CDR3 size: 16 residues. V was trimmed by 4 bases and J by 1 base, leaving 15 bases between them.

The genes are TRBV27 and TRBJ2-1; D possibly corresponds to TRBD1 (5 bases). Germline loops: CDR1 MNHEY, CDR2 SMNVEV (reference sequence). There are 12 residues in the CDR3. V was pared by 7 bases and J by 6 bases, with 10 bases between. CDR3: CASKGAGNEQFF. The CDR3 bases are TGTGCCAGCAAAGGGGCAGGCAATGAGCAGTTCTTC.

This chain joins TRBV9 and TRBJ1-2; D gene unclear. CDR1 is SGDLS, CDR2 YYNGEE, per germline. The CDR3 contains 15 residues. Trimming took 4 bases from V and 4 from J, leaving 17 bases between them. Written as DNA, the CDR3 is TGTGCCAGCAGCCCCCAAATAGTAGGATCCTATGGCTACACCTTC. The encoded protein is CASSPQIVGSYGYTF.

V usage is TRBV4-2 and J usage is TRBJ2-5, with 9 bases lining up with TRBD2. The length of the CDR3 is 16 residues. V was clipped by 4 bases and J by 0 bases; unmatched bases: 6. CDR1 and CDR2 from the germline V gene are LGHNA and YNFKEQ. The CDR3 loop is CASSPRLAGYQETQYF. CDR3 bases: TGTGCCAGCAGCCCCCGGCTAGCGGGGTACCAAGAGACCCAGTACTTC.

A single count supports this clone. The V and J genes are TRBV30 and TRBJ2-7; TRBD1 might be the D (6 bases). There are 15 residues in the CDR3. With 3 bases removed from V and 0 bases from J, the gap between germline ends came to 15 bases. Germline V gene data show CDR1 as GTSNPN and CDR2 as SVGIG (reference sequence). The CDR3 nucleotides are TGTGCCTGGAGAAATCGGGACAAATACTCCTACGAGCAGTACTTC. This codes for CAWRNRDKYSYEQYF.

The chain joins TRBV6-6 to TRBJ1-1; unclear D gene. Germline loops: CDR1 MNHNY, CDR2 SVGAGI (reference sequence). V was trimmed by 6 bases and J by 3 bases, leaving 14 bases between them. The CDR3 is 14 residues long. The CDR3 protein is CASRDQAWDTEAFF. DNA for the CDR3: TGTGCCAGCAGGGATCAGGCTTGGGACACTGAAGCTTTCTTT.

The gene calls are TRBV12-5 and TRBJ2-3; D is possibly TRBD1 (5 bases). The CDR3 contains 15 residues. Looked up from germline, CDR1 is LGHNT and CDR2 is FRNRAP. V dropped 1 base and J dropped 2 bases, with 10 bases sitting between them. The chain's CDR3 is CASGLGGGITDTQYF. Here the CDR3 DNA reads TGTGCTAGTGGTTTGGGGGGCGGAATCACAGATACGCAGTATTTT.

The chain recombines TRBV7-9 with TRBJ2-7; TRBD1 aligns across 7 bases. This CDR3 contains 16 residues. With V trimmed by 3 bases and J by 0 bases, 8 bases remained unmatched. The germline V gene encodes CDR1 SEHNR and CDR2 FQNEAQ (reference sequence). The DNA for the CDR3 is TGTGCCAGCAGCTTTCACCTAGGACAGGTCTCCTACGAGCAGTACTTC. Protein product: CASSFHLGQVSYEQYF. The full variable domain, with the rest looked up from reference TRBV7-9 and TRBJ2-7, is DTGVSQNPRHKITKRGQNVTFRCDPISEHNRLYWYRQTLGQGPEFLTYFQNEAQLEKSRLLSDRFSAERPKGSFSTLEIQRTEQGDSAMYLCASSFHLGQVSYEQYFGPGTRLTVT.

The count of this clone is one. This chain uses TRBV29-1 with TRBJ1-2; TRBD1 aligns across 8 bases. This CDR3 is 12 amino acids long. J lost 5 bases, V lost 8 bases, and 7 bases had no gene match. Germline-derived CDR1 and CDR2 are SQVTM and ANQGSEA. This CDR3 is CSSSDRDYGYTF. The CDR3 DNA reads TGCAGCTCCTCGGACAGGGATTATGGCTACACCTTC.

The chain links TRBV9 to TRBJ2-7, with 9 positions matching TRBD2. The CDR3 length is 16 residues. The germline V gene encodes CDR1 SGDLS and CDR2 YYNGEE. V was clipped by 3 bases and J by 4 bases; unmatched bases: 11. The CDR3 here is CASSGSGSGGNYEQYF. The CDR3 coding sequence is TGTGCCAGCAGCGGCTCGGGGAGCGGGGGGAATTACGAGCAGTACTTC.

The CDR3 here is CASSLVVGVGDEQFF. In DNA form, the CDR3 reads TGCGCCAGCAGCTTGGTGGTAGGGGTTGGCGATGAGCAGTTCTTC. This rearrangement joins TRBV5-1 to TRBJ2-1; a weak D match, TRBD1 (5 bases). The V end was cut by 0 bases, the J end by 8 bases, with 15 bases between. The germline CDR1 and CDR2 sequences are SGHRS and YFSETQ. The CDR3 has 15 residues.

The rearrangement links TRBV10-3 to TRBJ1-5; D remains ambiguous. Between the trimmed V and J ends, which lost 8 bases and 0 bases, there was a span of 14 bases. The CDR3 sequence is 15 residues long. Germline CDR1 is ENHRY and CDR2 is SYGVKD. As DNA, the CDR3 is TGTGCCATCCGCCAAGGCTTTTCTAGCAATCAGCCCCAGCATTTT. This encodes CAIRQGFSSNQPQHF.

The chain links TRBV13 to TRBJ2-1, with a tentative D call TRBD1 (5 bases). Trimming removed 5 bases at V and 2 bases at J, with 7 bases between. The germline V gene encodes CDR1 PRHDT and CDR2 FYEKMQ (reference sequence). There are 13 residues in the CDR3. The CDR3 region is CASSPTAYNEQFF. As DNA, the CDR3 is TGTGCCAGCAGCCCGACAGCCTACAATGAGCAGTTCTTC.

V is TRBV11-2 and J is TRBJ1-2; 8 bases fit TRBD1. CDR1 SGHAT and CDR2 FQNNGV come from the germline V gene. The CDR3 extends over 16 amino acids. V lost 2 bases, J lost 0 bases, and 5 bases stayed unmatched. CDR3 bases: TGTGCCAGCAGCTTATGGACAGGGTCTTCTAACTATGGCTACACCTTC. Its translation: CASSLWTGSSNYGYTF.

The chain carries TRBV11-3 and TRBJ1-3; the D is unclear. Trimming removed 2 bases from V and 5 bases from J, with 4 bases in between. Germline CDR1 is SGHNT and CDR2 is YENEEA. CDR3 length: 12 amino acids. Here the CDR3 reads CASSLRRNTIYF. CDR3 coding DNA: TGTGCCAGCAGCTTACGCCGAAACACCATATATTTT.

This clone was observed once. The chain carries TRBV9 and TRBJ2-5, with TRBD2 as a possible D gene (6 bases). CDR1 is SGDLS and CDR2 is YYNGEE in the germline V gene. CDR3 length: 15 residues. Trimming left V 4 bases short and J 5 bases short, with 18 bases between. CDR3 DNA sequence: TGTGCCAGCAGCACACGGGGGAGCCCCCGGGAGACCCAGTACTTC. The encoded protein is CASSTRGSPRETQYF.

This clone was detected only a few times. The chain joins TRBV14 to TRBJ2-1; 12 bases align to TRBD2. Germline V gene lookup returns CDR1 SGHDN and CDR2 FVKESK. The CDR3 has 15 amino acids. Trimming took 6 bases from V and 6 from J; bases not matched to a gene: 6. CDR3 coding DNA: TGTGCCAGCAGTCAGCTAGCGGGGGGGCTCAATGAGCAGTTCTTC. This gives the protein CASSQLAGGLNEQFF.

The gene calls are TRBV5-6 and TRBJ1-3; 7 nucleotides agree with TRBD1. J gave up 4 bases and V 4 bases, and 5 bases lay outside the gene matches. This CDR3 has 14 amino acids. Per germline, CDR1 SGHDT and CDR2 YYEEEE. CDR3 nucleotide sequence: TGTGCCAGCAGCCAGGACAGGAAGGGAAACACCATATATTTT. Residues: CASSQDRKGNTIYF.

V is TRBV3-1 (or the pseudogene TRBV3-2) and J is TRBJ2-6; D uncertain. Germline lookup yields CDR1 LGHDT and CDR2 YNNKEL (reference sequence). The CDR3 spans 15 residues. Trimming cost V 1 base and J 2 bases, with 6 bases left between them. The CDR3 region has the DNA TGTGCCAGCAGCCAAGCAGGTACTGGGGCCAACGTCCTGACTTTC. It translates to CASSQAGTGANVLTF.

The CDR3 region has the DNA TGTGCCAGCAGTCCCTTCGGCATGCTCGGAGGGCCCCAGCATTTT. Protein: CASSPFGMLGGPQHF. V gene TRBV27 combines with J gene TRBJ1-5, with D uncertain. The CDR3 is 15 amino acids. Per the germline V gene, CDR1 is MNHEY and CDR2 is SMNVEV (reference sequence). V gave up 5 bases and J gave up 9 bases, with 20 bases separating them.

V is TRBV6-6 and J is TRBJ2-7; D is uncertain. Trimming took off 5 bases at V and 5 bases at J, with 7 bases between the two ends. Germline values: CDR1 MNHNY, CDR2 SVGAGI (reference sequence). The CDR3 is made up of 11 amino acids. CDR3 bases: TGTGCCAGCAGTCCCGCCGACGAGCAGTACTTC. Translating it yields CASSPADEQYF.

The rearrangement joins TRBV29-1 to TRBJ1-2, with TRBD1 matching over 11 bases. Germline CDR1 is SQVTM and CDR2 is ANQGSEA. V dropped 3 bases and J dropped 4; count of bases not matched to a gene: 7. The length of the CDR3 is 15 residues. The CDR3 nucleotides read TGCAGCGTTGAGGGACAGGGGGGTGGTATCTATGGCTACACCTTC. It codes for CSVEGQGGGIYGYTF.

The J gene is TRBJ2-5, the V gene TRBV5-1; D tentatively fits TRBD1 or TRBD2 (7 bases each). The CDR3 length is 15 residues. Trimming shortened V by 4 bases and J by 2 bases, and 15 bases separated the two germline ends. Per germline, CDR1 SGHRS and CDR2 YFSETQ. CDR3 DNA: TGCGCCAGCAGCATTTTCCAGGGGGGGCAAGAGACCCAGTACTTC. Residues: CASSIFQGGQETQYF.

This clone was seen a single time. The chain combines TRBV6-6 with TRBJ1-6, with D tentatively TRBD1 (5 bases). Trimming removed 2 bases at V and 7 bases at J, with 12 bases between. The CDR3 sequence is 15 residues long. Germline V gene data show CDR1 as MNHNY and CDR2 as SVGAGI (reference sequence). CDR3 loop: CASSYASGDNSPLHF. The CDR3 DNA reads as TGTGCCAGCAGTTACGCTTCGGGGGACAATTCACCCCTCCACTTT.

The chain employs TRBV2 and TRBJ1-4; 9 bases agree with TRBD1. The junction had 4 bases not matched to a gene; V was cut back by 5 bases and J by 6 bases. Germline CDR1 and CDR2: SNHLY and FYNNEI. There are 14 residues in the CDR3. The chain's CDR3 is CASSLDRGHEKLFF. The CDR3 nucleotides read TGTGCCAGCAGTCTGGACAGGGGACATGAAAAACTGTTTTTT.

The chain is built from TRBV5-1 and TRBJ2-3, with 7 bases fitting TRBD1. The length of the CDR3 is 16 residues. Germline V gene lookup returns CDR1 SGHRS and CDR2 YFSETQ. The J segment lost 10 bases and the V segment lost 0 bases, leaving 14 bases of the junction unmatched. In DNA, the CDR3 is TGCGCCAGCAGCTTGGGGGTCCGGGACAGAGCCCGCGCGCAGTATTTT. Translated: CASSLGVRDRARAQYF.